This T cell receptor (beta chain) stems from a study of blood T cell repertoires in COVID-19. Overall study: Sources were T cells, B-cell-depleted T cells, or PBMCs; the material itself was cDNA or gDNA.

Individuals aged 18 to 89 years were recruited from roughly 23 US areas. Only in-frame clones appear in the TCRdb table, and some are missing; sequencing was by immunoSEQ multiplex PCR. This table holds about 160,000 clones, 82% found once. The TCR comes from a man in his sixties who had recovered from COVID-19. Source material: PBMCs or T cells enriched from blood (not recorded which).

CDR3 protein: CASSEAGLWTDTQYF. The CDR3 bases are TGTGCCAGCAGTGAAGCGGGCTTGTGGACAGATACGCAGTATTTT. The chain couples TRBV2 to TRBJ2-3, with D unresolved. This CDR3 has 15 amino acids. Germline V gives CDR1 SNHLY, CDR2 FYNNEI. The V end was cut by 0 bases, the J end by 3 bases, with 10 bases between.